This TCR beta chain was found in a study of PD-1 blockade in classical Hodgkin lymphoma (TCRdb year 2020). For the study in its entirety: Nivolumab dosing was 3 mg/kg intravenously every 2 weeks, continuing until either disease progression or unacceptable toxicity. The study used CyTOF and TCR beta sequencing to define a peripheral blood immune signature of response to PD-1 blockade in classical Hodgkin lymphoma. General study outcomes and caveats: By C4D1, a significant rise was seen in CD4+ TCR diversity but not in CD8+ TCR diversity (p=0.0027 vs p=0.16), and the rise was most apparent among complete responders (p=0.02). Lower diversity was seen in patients whose nivolumab began less than 1 year after ASCT, and these patients were left out of later analyses so that immune reconstitution would not confound the results. Among trial patients, those achieving complete response had baseline diversity similar to that of newly diagnosed patients, while diversity was significantly lower in partial responders and progressors. The study covered only a single clinical trial cohort, and the causes of the repertoire differences, possibly disease activity or prior therapy, were still not defined. Baseline TCR diversity was reported to be lower in newly diagnosed patients than in healthy donors and to be lower still in relapsed/refractory patients.

Reading the label with the study, this specimen's time point is: cycle 1 day 1 (C1D1), immediately before nivolumab initiation. Every trial patient had relapsed following autologous stem cell transplantation, and prior brentuximab vedotin exposure was what differed among cohorts A, B and C. The trial cohort included around 60 patients with relapsed/refractory classical Hodgkin lymphoma, and each patient had a best overall response of complete response, partial response or progressive disease. In the multi-cohort phase II CheckMate 205 trial, trial patients received single-agent nivolumab. Best overall response was determined by an independent review committee according to the 2007 International Working Group response criteria. PBMCs from the trial were collected at three points: immediately before nivolumab initiation (C1D1), and during therapy at cycle 2 day 1 and cycle 4 day 1. After peripheral blood was drawn into 8 mL Vacutainer Cell Preparation Tubes, PBMCs were isolated by centrifugation and then cryopreserved.

Genomic DNA was extracted with the Qiagen DNeasy kit from unsorted PBMCs and from negatively selected CD4+ and CD8+ fractions. Using primers that anneal to V and J segments, immunoSEQ multiplex PCR amplified the TCR beta CDR3 regions. A synthetic immune receptor repertoire was used to minimize amplification bias, and remaining bias was computationally removed after sequencing. Per the source publication's procedure: Custom Python scripts were used to quantify repertoire diversity as the Shannon entropy index. Unsorted, CD4+ and CD8+ repertoires were analyzed separately, except in combined analyses where CD4+ and CD8+ sequences were merged in silico. A clone counted as expanded when the clone's frequency after treatment rose at least 2-fold relative to C1D1, and clones undetected at baseline were given a pseudocount of 0.5. Singleton clones were defined as clones with 0 or 1 copy at C1D1, and non-singleton clones were defined as clones with 2 or more copies. Clones expanded in unsorted samples were assigned a CD4+, CD8+ or unknown annotation through matching of protein sequences in sorted samples from the same patient. Wilcoxon tests on paired samples were used to test diversity changes from C1D1 to C4D1. As stored in TCRdb, this immuneACCESS dataset retains in-frame rearrangements with V and J assigned. A fraction of the clones does not appear; measured against another copy, unresolved V genes explain less than half of the discrepancy, and the remainder lacks a known reason. V and J calls plus clone size are reproduced from that table; the DNA served to infer D and trimming. In all, the sample holds tens of thousands of clones, and about nine tenths of those were seen once. The ten largest clones capture roughly 21% of the sample.

A note on this clone: The antigen it binds to is not known. No base qualities exist here, and no much larger clone lies one base off it.

This receptor was identified in a human donor with classical Hodgkin lymphoma. The input for sequencing was peripheral blood mononuclear cells (PBMCs), taken at baseline.

The CDR3 region: CASSTLAGGGTGELFF. The DNA is as follows: TGTGCCAGTAGTACCTTAGCGGGAGGCGGCACCGGGGAGCTGTTTTTT. Rearrangement joined TRBV19 to TRBJ2-2, with 10 middle bases fitting TRBD2. The CDR3 contains 16 residues, cysteine and phenylalanine counted. Left in the record is the CDR3 DNA by itself, 48 bases read in frame from the first base. Per the germline V gene (reference sequence), LNHDA is the CDR1 and SQIVND is the CDR2. For this chain, trimming is 4 bases at the V end and 4 bases at the J end, and the number of junction bases without a gene match is 6.